The 27 T cell receptor beta chains reported below all come from one sample, sequenced in a study of shared clonotypes between healthy human individuals. Sequencing used immunoSEQ multiplex PCR; TCRdb keeps in-frame clones, though not all of them. The table has roughly 1 million clones, more than 75% seen once. The sequenced sample consisted of memory CD4+ T cells from PBMCs. Subset noted: CD45RA-negative fraction. The receptors here all came from a young man in good health. Some clones in this sample may be carry-over from other donors' samples.

On this clone itself: Other DNA sequences in this sample translate to the same CDR3. V gene TRBV27 combines with J gene TRBJ2-7; perhaps TRBD1 as D (5 bases). V lost 0 bases and J 5 bases, leaving 11 bases between the germline ends. Germline loops: CDR1 MNHEY, CDR2 SMNVEV (reference sequence). This CDR3 contains 14 residues. The CDR3 sequence is CASSLSWQGHEQYF. The CDR3 nucleotides read TGTGCCAGCAGTTTATCGTGGCAGGGCCACGAGCAGTACTTC.

This chain joins TRBV7-2 and TRBJ2-1; D gene unclear. CDR3 length: 15 amino acids. V was clipped by 5 bases and J by 0 bases, with 11 bases between them. The germline V gene has CDR1 SGHTA and CDR2 FQGNSA. The CDR3 coding sequence is TGTGCCAGCAGCGCGGACCAAACCTCCTACAATGAGCAGTTCTTC. Its protein product is CASSADQTSYNEQFF.

The chain links TRBV2 to TRBJ2-1; no definite D call. CDR1 SNHLY and CDR2 FYNNEI come from the germline V gene. V lost 5 bases to trimming and J lost 4 bases, with 15 bases between them. CDR3 size: 15 residues. CDR3 sequence reads: CASSLPSGRYNEQFF. Written as DNA, the CDR3 is TGTGCCAGCAGTCTCCCCTCCGGCAGGTACAATGAGCAGTTCTTC.

This clone appeared a few times. This sequence joins TRBV2 and TRBJ1-2; no reliable D call. The germline V gene has CDR1 SNHLY and CDR2 FYNNEI. The CDR3 sequence is 11 residues long. V lost 8 bases, J lost 1 base, and 5 bases lay in between. CDR3 protein: CASQFNYGYTF. The CDR3 coding sequence is TGTGCCAGCCAATTTAACTATGGCTACACCTTC.

The gene calls are TRBV6-1 and TRBJ2-2; 11 bases are a match to TRBD2. J gave up 6 bases and V 1 base, and 4 bases lay outside the gene matches. The CDR3 extends over 16 amino acids. Germline lookup yields CDR1 MNHNS and CDR2 SASEGT. The CDR3 region is CASSEGTSGRAGELFF. The CDR3 coding sequence is TGTGCCAGCAGTGAAGGCACTAGCGGGAGAGCCGGGGAGCTGTTTTTT.

The chain joins TRBV29-1 to TRBJ2-1; D remains unclear. The CDR3 runs 12 residues. Germline V CDR1 and CDR2: SQVTM, ANQGSEA. Deletions cut 3 bases from V and 8 bases from J, with 11 bases between. The CDR3 DNA sequence: TGCAGCGTTGATGAATCTTTGGATGAGCAGTTCTTC. Translation gives CSVDESLDEQFF.

V and J are TRBV5-1 and TRBJ2-7, with unresolved D. The CDR3 totals 13 residues. V gave up 3 bases and J gave up 5 bases, with 12 bases separating them. Germline V gives CDR1 SGHRS, CDR2 YFSETQ. The CDR3 region is CASSSTPTNEQYF. CDR3 DNA sequence: TGCGCCAGCAGCTCGACTCCTACGAACGAGCAGTACTTC.

The genes are TRBV19 and TRBJ1-2; D may be TRBD1 (5 bases). The CDR3 length is 14 residues. Per the germline V gene, CDR1 is LNHDA and CDR2 is SQIVND (reference sequence). V was pared by 6 bases and J by 0 bases, with 11 bases between. The CDR3 spells CASSLGGANYGYTF. CDR3 DNA: TGTGCCAGTAGCTTGGGGGGAGCTAACTATGGCTACACCTTC.

The V gene is TRBV28, the J gene TRBJ1-5; TRBD1 is a possible D gene (5 bases). The ends were cut back, 7 bases at V and 9 bases at J, with 13 bases in the middle. The CDR3 is 12 residues long. Looked up from germline, CDR1 is MDHEN and CDR2 is SYDVKM. CDR3 nucleotides: TGTGCCAGCACCTCAGGGACGCGGCCCCAGCATTTT. The encoded protein is CASTSGTRPQHF.

This clone was seen a handful of times. The V call is TRBV2, the J call TRBJ2-5, with TRBD1 as a possible D gene (7 bases). This CDR3 has 14 residues. V gave up 4 bases and J gave up 4 bases, with 13 bases separating them. The germline gives CDR1 SNHLY, CDR2 FYNNEI. The CDR3, as DNA: TGTGCCAGCAGTGCGAGACAGGGAGGAGAGACCCAGTACTTC. Residues: CASSARQGGETQYF. Filled out from reference TRBV2 and TRBJ2-5, the complete variable domain reads EPEVTQTPSHQVTQMGQEVILRCVPISNHLYFYWYRQILGQKVEFLVSFYNNEISEKSEIFDDQFSVERPDGSNFTLKIRSTKLEDSAMYFCASSARQGGETQYFGPGTRLLVL.

V gene TRBV11-2 combines with J gene TRBJ2-5; D uncertain. V was shortened by 2 bases and J by 5 bases, with 18 bases between the two germline ends. Germline CDR1 and CDR2: SGHAT and FQNNGV. The CDR3 has 16 amino acids. CDR3 loop: CASSLLVGGLGETQYF. CDR3 sequence (DNA): TGTGCCAGCAGCTTACTGGTCGGTGGCCTGGGGGAGACCCAGTACTTC.

The V gene is TRBV27, the J gene TRBJ2-5, with 10 bases matching TRBD2. The ends lost 5 bases at V and 7 bases at J; junction bases unmatched: 4. CDR1 is MNHEY and CDR2 is SMNVEV in the germline V gene (reference sequence). The CDR3 sequence is 13 residues long. CDR3: CASSPLAGGTQYF. CDR3 DNA: TGTGCCAGCAGTCCCTTAGCGGGGGGGACCCAGTACTTC.

The chain joins TRBV5-5 to TRBJ2-3; the D gene is possibly TRBD2 (6 bases). The CDR3 loop spans 16 amino acids. The germline gives CDR1 SGHKS, CDR2 YYEKEE (reference sequence). V shed 2 bases and J shed 6 bases, with 19 bases lying between them. The CDR3 loop is CASSLGVWASVDTQYF. DNA of the CDR3: TGTGCCAGCAGCTTAGGTGTGTGGGCTAGCGTCGATACGCAGTATTTT.

In its sample, this clone was seen once. V gene TRBV28 combines with J gene TRBJ2-3, with D hard to call. The germline V and J ends were trimmed by 10 bases and 3 bases, with 14 bases remaining between them. The germline V gene has CDR1 MDHEN and CDR2 SYDVKM. The CDR3 extends over 13 amino acids. CDR3 in DNA: TGTGCCACCGGCAATCCCCCAACAGATACGCAGTATTTT. Amino acid sequence: CATGNPPTDTQYF.

V gene TRBV4-1 combines with J gene TRBJ2-1, with TRBD1 matching 9 bases. This CDR3 has 18 amino acids. Germline lookup yields CDR1 MGHRA and CDR2 YSYEKL. J lost 6 bases, V lost 4 bases, and 16 bases had no gene match. The CDR3 DNA follows: TGCGCCAGCAGCCCAGCTCAAGGGACAGGGTCGATCCGCAATGAGCAGTTCTTC. This encodes CASSPAQGTGSIRNEQFF.

V is TRBV9 and J is TRBJ1-4; 10 bases fit TRBD1. Per germline, CDR1 SGDLS and CDR2 YYNGEE. J gave up 0 bases and V 4 bases, and 6 bases lay outside the gene matches. There are 17 residues in the CDR3. In DNA, the CDR3 is TGTGCCAGCAGCCCTAGACAGGGGGCTGCAACTAATGAAAAACTGTTTTTT. Amino acids: CASSPRQGAATNEKLFF.

This clone was found a few times. The same CDR3 can be traced to other DNA sequences in this sample. The rearrangement uses TRBV2 and TRBJ2-3; a possible D gene is TRBD2 (5 bases). The germline V gene encodes CDR1 SNHLY and CDR2 FYNNEI. Trimming took 2 bases from V and 1 from J, leaving 7 bases between them. This CDR3 comprises 14 residues. The CDR3 nucleotides are TGTGCCAGCAGTGAAAGCGGCGGCACAGATACGCAGTATTTT. Encoded protein: CASSESGGTDTQYF.

This clone turned up a few times. CDR3 sequence (DNA): TGTGCCAGCTGGGCCGAACCGGGACAGCCTCAAGAGACCCAGTACTTC. Translated, it gives CASWAEPGQPQETQYF. V is TRBV5-8 and J is TRBJ2-5; 7 nucleotides agree with TRBD1. Germline loops: CDR1 SGHTS, CDR2 YDEGEE. J lost 2 bases, V lost 7 bases, and 14 bases had no gene match. The CDR3 is made up of 16 amino acids.

The sample holds one count of this clone. The V gene is TRBV2, the J gene TRBJ2-1, with TRBD2 as a possible D gene (6 bases). There are 17 residues in the CDR3. The V gene's germline CDR1 is SNHLY and CDR2 FYNNEI. Deletions cut 1 base from V and 1 base from J, with 14 bases between. The CDR3 here is CASSEGPGRGSYNEQFF. CDR3 nucleotides: TGTGCCAGCAGTGAAGGCCCTGGACGGGGGTCCTACAATGAGCAGTTCTTC.

The chain employs TRBV27 and TRBJ2-7, with D possibly being TRBD1 (5 bases). Germline-derived CDR1 and CDR2 are MNHEY and SMNVEV (reference sequence). Trimming pared 6 bases from V and 3 bases from J, leaving 18 bases between. CDR3 length: 15 amino acids. CDR3 protein: CASRRNTDTNYEQYF. The CDR3 DNA reads as TGTGCCAGCAGAAGAAACACGGACACTAACTACGAGCAGTACTTC.

This clone was detected only once. The chain employs TRBV28 and TRBJ1-4, with D possibly being TRBD1 (5 bases). The CDR3 spans 14 residues. Trimming cost V 6 bases and J 4 bases, with 12 bases left between them. Germline values: CDR1 MDHEN, CDR2 SYDVKM. The CDR3 loop reads CASRTTAINEKLFF. The CDR3 DNA is TGTGCCAGCAGGACGACAGCTATTAATGAAAAACTGTTTTTT.

This clone was counted between two and nine times. The V and J genes are TRBV9 and TRBJ2-1, with D perhaps being TRBD1 or TRBD2 (5 bases each). V lost 4 bases to trimming and J lost 0 bases, with 20 bases between them. The CDR3 runs to 18 residues. Germline assignment: CDR1 SGDLS and CDR2 YYNGEE. CDR3 protein: CASSPPGWGSRSYNEQFF. DNA for the CDR3: TGTGCCAGCAGCCCCCCGGGGTGGGGCTCCCGCTCCTACAATGAGCAGTTCTTC.

This chain connects TRBV15 to TRBJ2-3; unclear D gene. The CDR3 runs 14 residues. The germline CDR1 and CDR2 sequences are LNHNV and YYDKDF (reference sequence). V lost 1 base and J 2 bases, leaving 7 bases between the germline ends. CDR3 protein: CATSRVVSTDTQYF. In DNA form, the CDR3 reads TGTGCCACCAGCAGAGTCGTCTCCACAGATACGCAGTATTTT. Full variable domain (rest looked up from reference TRBV15 and TRBJ2-3): DAMVIQNPRYQVTQFGKPVTLSCSQTLNHNVMYWYQQKSSQAPKLLFHYYDKDFNNEADTPDNFQSRRPNTSFCFLDIRSPGLGDTAMYLCATSRVVSTDTQYFGPGTRLTVL.

The genes are TRBV14 and TRBJ2-5; 7 bases are a match to TRBD2. Germline V lookup: CDR1 SGHDN, CDR2 FVKESK. V gave up 4 bases and J gave up 7 bases; unmatched junction bases: 6. The CDR3 runs to 13 residues. Here the CDR3 DNA reads TGTGCCAGCAGCCCCCTGGGGAGGGGGACCCAGTACTTC. Amino acids: CASSPLGRGTQYF. The whole variable domain, remainder taken from reference TRBV14 and TRBJ2-5, is EAGVTQFPSHSVIEKGQTVTLRCDPISGHDNLYWYRRVMGKEIKFLLHFVKESKQDESGMPNNRFLAERTGGTYSTLKVQPAELEDSGVYFCASSPLGRGTQYFGPGTRLLVL.

The gene calls are TRBV5-5 and TRBJ1-1, with D unclear. The germline gives CDR1 SGHKS, CDR2 YYEKEE (reference sequence). V gave up 4 bases and J gave up 3 bases, with 19 bases separating them. The CDR3 runs to 16 residues. The CDR3 region has the DNA TGTGCCAGCAGCCCGCTCCCCCCCCGGGAGGACACTGAAGCTTTCTTT. It encodes CASSPLPPREDTEAFF. The whole variable domain, filled in from reference TRBV5-5 and TRBJ1-1, reads DAGVTQSPTHLIKTRGQQVTLRCSPISGHKSVSWYQQVLGQGPQFIFQYYEKEERGRGNFPDRFSARQFPNYSSELNVNALLLGDSALYLCASSPLPPREDTEAFFGQGTRLTVV.

The chain combines TRBV5-1 with TRBJ2-7; unclear D gene. CDR1 SGHRS and CDR2 YFSETQ come from the germline V gene. The CDR3 consists of 17 residues. Trimming stripped 4 bases from V and 0 bases from J, with 20 bases between. Here the CDR3 DNA reads TGCGCCAGCAGCCCGCAAGTTTGGCCACCCTTCTCCTACGAGCAGTACTTC. Amino acid sequence: CASSPQVWPPFSYEQYF.

CDR3 residues: CASSVSGTYTYEQYF. In DNA form, the CDR3 reads TGTGCCAGCTCAGTCTCCGGGACTTATACCTACGAGCAGTACTTC. V is TRBV18 and J is TRBJ2-7, with TRBD2 as a possible D gene (6 bases). The CDR3 loop spans 15 amino acids. Germline V gene sequence: CDR1 KGHSH, CDR2 LQKENI. Trimming removed 5 bases from V and 2 bases from J, with 16 bases in between.